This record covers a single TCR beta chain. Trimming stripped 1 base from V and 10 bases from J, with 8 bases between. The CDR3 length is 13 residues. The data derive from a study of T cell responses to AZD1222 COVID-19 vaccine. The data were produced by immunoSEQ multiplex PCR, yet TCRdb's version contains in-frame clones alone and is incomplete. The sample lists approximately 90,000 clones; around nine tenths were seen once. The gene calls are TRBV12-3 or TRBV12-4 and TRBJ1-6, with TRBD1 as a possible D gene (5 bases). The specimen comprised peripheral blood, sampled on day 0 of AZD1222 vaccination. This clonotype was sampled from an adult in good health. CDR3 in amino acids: CASSLEAGSPLHF. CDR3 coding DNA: TGTGCCAGCAGTTTAGAGGCAGGGTCACCCCTCCACTTT.